The 25 T cell receptor beta chains listed next were all sequenced from one sample in a study of blood T cell repertoires in COVID-19. The repertoire was sequenced with immunoSEQ multiplex PCR; TCRdb's copy has only in-frame clones and lacks some. Of 65,000 to 90,000 clones listed, 86% are singletons. Material for sequencing was peripheral blood. These receptors all stem from a man aged 45 to 65 with active COVID-19.

This sequence joins TRBV24-1 and TRBJ2-1; TRBD2 agrees at 12 bases. Per the germline V gene, CDR1 is KGHDR and CDR2 is SFDVKD. The CDR3 contains 16 residues. The trim removed 3 bases at V and 5 bases at J, leaving 4 bases unmatched. CDR3: CATSDRTSGTHNEQFF. CDR3 DNA: TGTGCCACCAGTGATAGGACTAGCGGGACCCACAATGAGCAGTTCTTC.

V gene TRBV9 combines with J gene TRBJ1-6; D is uncertain. The CDR3 contains 17 residues. Per germline, CDR1 SGDLS and CDR2 YYNGEE. Trimming left V 0 bases short and J 0 bases short, with 10 bases between. The CDR3 region has the DNA TGTGCCAGCAGCGTAGCTGGCCGTATCTCCTATAATTCACCCCTCCACTTT. Its translation: CASSVAGRISYNSPLHF.

The gene calls are TRBV28 and TRBJ1-2; D may be TRBD1 (5 bases). Trimming cost V 7 bases and J 3 bases, with 18 bases left between them. Germline V gene lookup returns CDR1 MDHEN and CDR2 SYDVKM. The CDR3 length is 15 residues. CDR3 nucleotides: TGTGCCAGCATATCCCTAGGGGCTGGGCACTATGGCTACACCTTC. This gives the protein CASISLGAGHYGYTF.

V is TRBV19 and J is TRBJ1-1; tentative D call: TRBD1 (6 bases). CDR3 length: 15 residues. Deletions cut 5 bases from V and 0 bases from J, with 13 bases between. Germline-derived CDR1 and CDR2 are LNHDA and SQIVND (reference sequence). In DNA, the CDR3 is TGTGCCAGTAGTGCGGCCGGGACATTGAACACTGAAGCTTTCTTT. This codes for CASSAAGTLNTEAFF.

Ten or more counts support this clone. The chain joins TRBV18 to TRBJ2-1, with D possibly being TRBD1 (5 bases). V gave up 3 bases and J gave up 6 bases, with 15 bases separating them. In germline, CDR1 is KGHSH, CDR2 LQKENI. There are 15 residues in the CDR3. Written as DNA, the CDR3 is TGTGCCAGCTCACCCATTGGGGAAAGGGGCAATGAGCAGTTCTTC. This sequence encodes CASSPIGERGNEQFF.

The V call is TRBV2, the J call TRBJ1-1; 7 bases match TRBD1. Looked up from germline, CDR1 is SNHLY and CDR2 is FYNNEI. This CDR3 has 12 amino acids. V was pared by 10 bases and J by 3 bases, with 5 bases of the junction left unmatched. CDR3 amino acids: CAITTGYTEAFF. The DNA for the CDR3 is TGTGCCATCACGACAGGGTACACTGAAGCTTTCTTT.

This rearrangement joins TRBV12-3 or TRBV12-4 to TRBJ2-5; TRBD1 matches 7 bases. The CDR3 spans 13 residues. The V and J ends lost 4 bases and 3 bases, in that order; junction bases with no gene match: 2. DNA for the CDR3: TGTGCCAGCAGTTCAGACAGGGAAGAGACCCAGTACTTC. Protein sequence: CASSSDREETQYF.

The V call is TRBV27, the J call TRBJ1-2; TRBD1 matches at 11 bases. With V trimmed by 6 bases and J by 8 bases, 17 bases remained unmatched. The germline gives CDR1 MNHEY, CDR2 SMNVEV (reference sequence). The CDR3 totals 17 residues. The CDR3 sequence is CASSTAKSGQGARGYTF. Written as DNA, the CDR3 is TGTGCCAGCAGCACTGCTAAGAGCGGACAGGGGGCGCGGGGCTACACCTTC.

The chain employs TRBV11-2 and TRBJ1-1, with 8 bases aligning to TRBD1. The CDR3 consists of 13 residues. Looked up from germline, CDR1 is SGHAT and CDR2 is FQNNGV. Trimming took 7 bases from V and 6 from J; bases not matched to a gene: 7. DNA for the CDR3: TGTGCCAGCAACGGACAGGGAATTTCTGAAGCTTTCTTT. It translates to CASNGQGISEAFF.

The J gene is TRBJ1-6, the V gene TRBV6-2 or TRBV6-3; 7 positions match TRBD1. Looked up from germline, CDR1 is MNHEY and CDR2 is SVGEGT. The CDR3 is made up of 15 amino acids. V lost 4 bases, J lost 7 bases, and 7 bases stayed unmatched. The CDR3 region is CASSFHQGGNSPLHF. DNA for the CDR3: TGTGCCAGCAGTTTTCATCAGGGGGGAAATTCACCCCTCCACTTT.

The chain recombines TRBV4-3 with TRBJ1-3; the D is unclear. Trimming removed 0 bases from V and 0 bases from J, with 9 bases in between. This CDR3 contains 16 residues. Germline V gene sequence: CDR1 LGHNA, CDR2 YSLEER. The CDR3 nucleotides are TGCGCCAGCAGCCAAGATCCCCTGAGCTCTGGAAACACCATATATTTT. Translated, it gives CASSQDPLSSGNTIYF.

This sequence joins TRBV2 and TRBJ2-4, with D tentatively TRBD1 (5 bases). The V end lost 5 bases, the J end lost 0 bases, and 14 bases lay between the germline ends. Looked up from germline, CDR1 is SNHLY and CDR2 is FYNNEI. CDR3 length: 16 residues. The CDR3 is CASSSARALAKNIQYF. The CDR3 DNA reads as TGTGCCAGCAGTTCTGCCAGGGCCTTAGCCAAAAACATTCAGTACTTC.

In its sample, this clone was seen once. V is TRBV18 and J is TRBJ1-4; the match to TRBD1 covers 7 bases. With 5 bases clipped from V and 5 bases from J, the junction kept 5 bases outside the gene matches. Germline V lookup: CDR1 KGHSH, CDR2 LQKENI. The CDR3 length is 14 residues. The CDR3 DNA is TGTGCCAGCTCAGTGACAGGGAACAATGAAAAACTGTTTTTT. It encodes CASSVTGNNEKLFF.

The genes are TRBV9 and TRBJ2-1; TRBD2 aligns across 8 bases. The CDR3 covers 15 residues. The V gene's germline CDR1 is SGDLS and CDR2 YYNGEE. J was trimmed by 4 bases and V by 4 bases; bases with no gene match: 7. Here the CDR3 DNA reads TGTGCCAGCAGCCCCGGGGGGGCCGTTTACAATGAGCAGTTCTTC. Its protein product is CASSPGGAVYNEQFF.

V gene TRBV2 combines with J gene TRBJ2-7; D not resolved. Germline CDR1 reads SNHLY; CDR2 reads FYNNEI. With 6 bases removed from V and 6 bases from J, the gap between germline ends came to 12 bases. The CDR3 consists of 12 residues. DNA of the CDR3: TGTGCCAGCAGCTTTCTTAGCAGCGAGCAGTACTTC. Its translation is CASSFLSSEQYF.

The chain combines TRBV2 with TRBJ1-4, with D unclear. The CDR3 is made up of 14 amino acids. Trimming cost V 4 bases and J 0 bases, with 6 bases left between them. Germline CDR1 reads SNHLY; CDR2 reads FYNNEI. The CDR3 nucleotides read TGTGCCAGCAGTGCTCTTACAACTAATGAAAAACTGTTTTTT. Translation: CASSALTTNEKLFF. Filled out from reference TRBV2 and TRBJ1-4, the complete variable domain reads EPEVTQTPSHQVTQMGQEVILRCVPISNHLYFYWYRQILGQKVEFLVSFYNNEISEKSEIFDDQFSVERPDGSNFTLKIRSTKLEDSAMYFCASSALTTNEKLFFGSGTQLSVL.

The chain links TRBV9 to TRBJ1-2, with D possibly matching TRBD1 (6 bases). CDR3 size: 14 residues. V dropped 4 bases and J dropped 4 bases, with 14 bases sitting between them. Germline lookup yields CDR1 SGDLS and CDR2 YYNGEE. Written as DNA, the CDR3 is TGTGCCAGCAGCCCTCCAGGGGAGACCTATGGCTACACCTTC. Translating gives CASSPPGETYGYTF.

J is TRBJ1-5 and V is TRBV21-1; the tabulated D call, TRBD1, remains unverified against the DNA. TRBV21-1 is a recognized pseudogene. This CDR3 contains 16 residues. The CDR3: CASSKGDSPLKQPQHF. In nucleotides, the CDR3 is TGTGCCAGCAGCAAGGGGGACAGTCCCCTCAAACAGCCCCAGCATTTT.

The chain's CDR3 is CASSSGTSGISGELFF. The CDR3 DNA is TGTGCCAGTAGTTCCGGGACTAGCGGGATCAGTGGGGAGCTGTTTTTT. This chain joins TRBV19 and TRBJ2-2, with TRBD2 matching over 13 bases. The germline CDR1 and CDR2 sequences are LNHDA and SQIVND (reference sequence). The trim removed 5 bases at V and 8 bases at J, leaving 8 bases unmatched. The CDR3 is 16 residues long.

The chain carries TRBV7-3 and TRBJ2-2; 9 bases are a match to TRBD2. J gave up 4 bases and V 3 bases, and 3 bases lay outside the gene matches. The CDR3 has 15 residues. Germline V gives CDR1 SGHTA, CDR2 FQGTGA. CDR3 in amino acids: CASSLGLAGTGELFF. In DNA form, the CDR3 reads TGTGCCAGCAGCTTGGGACTAGCAGGCACCGGGGAGCTGTTTTTT.

J is TRBJ1-6 and V is TRBV11-2; 7 positions agree with TRBD1. V dropped 3 bases and J dropped 11; count of bases not matched to a gene: 10. The V gene's germline CDR1 is SGHAT and CDR2 FQNNGV. The CDR3 length is 15 residues. The CDR3 sequence: CASSFPQQGEAPLHF. The CDR3 nucleotides read TGTGCCAGCAGCTTCCCCCAGCAGGGGGAGGCACCCCTCCACTTT.

The genes are TRBV24-1 and TRBJ2-7; tentative D call: TRBD2 (5 bases). The CDR3 is 13 amino acids. Trimming pared 3 bases from V and 7 bases from J, leaving 12 bases between. The germline gives CDR1 KGHDR, CDR2 SFDVKD. CDR3 nucleotide sequence: TGTGCCACCAGTGATGAGGGAGCAAGGGAGCAGTACTTC. This codes for CATSDEGAREQYF.

The chain employs TRBV7-7 and TRBJ2-5; D possibly corresponds to TRBD2 (6 bases). Germline-derived CDR1 and CDR2 are SSHAT and FNYEAQ (reference sequence). This CDR3 is 14 amino acids long. Trimming stripped 2 bases from V and 3 bases from J, with 10 bases between. CDR3 sequence reads: CASSLTGVKETQYF. The CDR3 bases are TGTGCCAGCAGCTTAACGGGAGTCAAAGAGACCCAGTACTTC.

In its sample, this clone was seen once. V and J are TRBV6-6 and TRBJ2-7, with D tentatively TRBD2 (5 bases). CDR3 length: 13 amino acids. The germline V and J ends were trimmed by 6 bases and 7 bases, with 16 bases remaining between them. Germline-derived CDR1 and CDR2 are MNHNY and SVGAGI (reference sequence). The CDR3 nucleotides are TGTGCCAGCAGACTAGGACTGGCGAGTGAGCAGTACTTC. Protein product: CASRLGLASEQYF.

The V and J genes are TRBV7-8 and TRBJ2-1, with TRBD2 matching 9 bases. This CDR3 has 17 amino acids. The trim removed 4 bases at V and 5 bases at J, leaving 12 bases unmatched. The germline V gene has CDR1 SGHVS and CDR2 FQNEAQ. The chain's CDR3 is CASSSGTREGQNNEQFF. The DNA of the CDR3 is TGTGCCAGCAGCTCCGGGACGCGGGAGGGCCAGAACAATGAGCAGTTCTTC.